The text below deals with one T cell receptor beta chain. The antigen remains unidentified. This entry is derived from a study of a mutant IDH1 vaccine in newly diagnosed glioma. Across the study: Patients were pretreated with radiotherapy, temozolomide, or both, mostly both.

Time point given: week 5, during vaccination. The investigators gave 300 ug of mutant IDH1 20-mer peptide in each vaccine dose, together with topical imiquimod. The method was immunoSEQ multiplex PCR; TCRdb's version includes in-frame clones alone and lacks a portion of them. The data contain 30,000 to 45,000 clones, approximately 89% of them singletons. V trimming: 1 base; J trimming: 7 bases; junction bases outside the gene matches: 13. Germline-derived CDR1 and CDR2 are MGHRA and YSYEKL. CDR3 size: 18 residues. The chain has TRBV4-1 and TRBJ2-4; 10 bases map to TRBD2. This material consisted of PBMCs, taken from a glioma patient whose treatment included an IDH1 peptide vaccine. The receptor was isolated from a man over 45 with glioma. The CDR3 sequence is CASSQVPMPAGGRNIQYF. The CDR3 nucleotides are TGCGCCAGCAGCCAAGTTCCTATGCCAGCGGGAGGGCGGAACATTCAGTACTTC.